Shown below are 4 T cell receptor beta chains from a single sample sequenced in a study of blood T cell repertoires in COVID-19. This table comes from immunoSEQ multiplex PCR, and its TCRdb copy is limited to in-frame clones, with some not included. The table lists roughly 71,000 clones, roughly 80% of them singletons, with roughly 18% in the top ten. The sample comprised peripheral blood. The receptors shown here come from a man aged 65 to 79 who had recovered from COVID-19.

This clone was detected only a few times. This chain links TRBV6-1 with TRBJ1-6; D is unresolved. V shed 4 bases and J shed 5 bases, with 15 bases lying between them. Looked up from germline, CDR1 is MNHNS and CDR2 is SASEGT. The CDR3 has 16 amino acids. The CDR3 DNA follows: TGTGCCAGCAGTGCGAGGGCCGCGGCCCATAATTCACCCCTCCACTTT. This gives the protein CASSARAAAHNSPLHF.

In this sample, this clone turned up a few times. The chain joins TRBV5-1 to TRBJ2-1; D gene ambiguous. V was trimmed by 4 bases and J by 3 bases, leaving 14 bases between them. The germline V gene encodes CDR1 SGHRS and CDR2 YFSETQ. The CDR3 spans 15 residues. As DNA, the CDR3 is TGCGCCAGCAGCCTATCCAGAGGCTACTACAATGAGCAGTTCTTC. It encodes CASSLSRGYYNEQFF. The whole variable domain, remainder taken from reference TRBV5-1 and TRBJ2-1, is KAGVTQTPRYLIKTRGQQVTLSCSPISGHRSVSWYQQTPGQGLQFLFEYFSETQRNKGNFPGRFSGRQFSNSRSEMNVSTLELGDSALYLCASSLSRGYYNEQFFGPGTRLTVL.

The chain links TRBV25-1 to TRBJ1-1; maybe TRBD1 (6 bases). CDR3 length equals 14 residues. The ends were cut back, 5 bases at V and 4 bases at J, with 14 bases in the middle. CDR1 is MGHDK and CDR2 is SYGVNS in the germline V gene. Written as DNA, the CDR3 is TGTGCCAGCAGTCCACAGGGAAGAGGCACTGAAGCTTTCTTT. It yields the protein CASSPQGRGTEAFF.

This clone has just one count. The rearrangement uses TRBV6-5 and TRBJ2-7; tentatively, D is TRBD2 (5 bases). This CDR3 region has 14 residues. Germline V gene lookup returns CDR1 MNHEY and CDR2 SVGAGI. V was pared by 4 bases and J by 7 bases, with 17 bases between. The CDR3 spells CASSSREGFGEQYF. The CDR3 DNA reads TGTGCCAGCAGTTCACGGGAAGGTTTTGGGGAGCAGTACTTC.